This T cell receptor (beta chain) was recorded in a study of tumor and adjacent non-tumor tissue in lung cancer. Overall study findings and caveats: Normal lung showed higher cumulative top 100 clone frequency than tumor. Patients with more diverse tumor TCRs had worse survival.

This sample's RNA came from whole unsorted tissue. Chemotherapy-naive patients with new lung cancer underwent thoracic surgery in China, August–late 2014. The library came from three nested PCR rounds adapted from ARM-PCR protocols. Via MiXCR, TCRdb re-called the multiplex PCR reads, giving one row per CDR3 protein. The sample has about 90,000 distinct CDR3 sequences, around three fifths seen once; the top ten hold 15%. V was shortened by 4 bases and J by 2 bases, with 8 bases between the two germline ends. Per germline, CDR1 MNHNY and CDR2 SVGAGI (reference sequence). The CDR3 loop spans 13 amino acids. This clonotype appeared many times. Its antigen is undetermined.

The clonotype originates from a man between 65 and 80 years old with non-small cell lung cancer. Sample: lung tumor tissue. The rearrangement uses TRBV6-6 and TRBJ1-1; no clear D. CDR3: CASSSPGNTEAFF. The CDR3 DNA is TGTGCCAGCAGTTCCCCCGGAAACACTGAAGCTTTCTTT.